This record looks at one TCR beta chain sequence and its context. As yet, its antigen is unknown. Measured with immunoSEQ multiplex PCR; TCRdb has only the in-frame clones, and not every one. Of 85,000 to 90,000 clones detected, almost 90% appear once; the ten largest clones hold about a tenth. This CDR3 has 16 residues. The V gene's germline CDR1 is SGDLS and CDR2 YYNGEE. Trimming took 4 bases from V and 0 from J, leaving 14 bases between them. This specimen belongs to a study of T cell responses to AZD1222 COVID-19 vaccine. Findings and caveats of the study: The study sampled repertoires only after the peak T cell response. Among the donors, most were white British and more were female, and clonal diversity was possibly underestimated.

The receptor was derived from an adult in good health. The sequencing here drew on peripheral blood, taken on day 0 of MenACWY control vaccination. The chain combines TRBV9 with TRBJ2-1, with D maybe TRBD2 (6 bases). Written as DNA, the CDR3 is TGTGCCAGCAGCCCACGGGACTTAAGCTCCTACAATGAGCAGTTCTTC. The encoded protein is CASSPRDLSSYNEQFF.